This T cell receptor beta chain was identified during a study of radiotherapy plus CTLA-4 blockade in lung cancer. Sequenced by immunoSEQ multiplex PCR; TCRdb stores in-frame clones only, minus some. Of about 32,000 clones in the sample, around 70% were seen once. As to this clone: Its antigen is not identified.

Trimming stripped 5 bases from V and 1 base from J, with 11 bases between. This CDR3 is built from 15 residues. Looked up from germline, CDR1 is SEHNR and CDR2 is FQNEAQ (reference sequence). Findings of the study overall: Early blood T cell clone dynamics reportedly forecast response best, with interferon-beta. Blood saw expansion of tumor-derived TCR clones after radiotherapy plus ipilimumab.

The V gene is TRBV7-9, the J gene TRBJ2-2; the D is unclear. This TCR was recovered from a human donor with non-small cell lung cancer that progressed on radiotherapy plus ipilimumab. The sample consisted of peripheral blood, taken from a patient treated with radiotherapy plus ipilimumab. The DNA of the CDR3 is TGTGCCAGCAGCCCGGGCAGCTTGAACACCGGGGAGCTGTTTTTT. This translates into CASSPGSLNTGELFF.